This T cell receptor beta chain is from a study of blood T cells in healthy people across ages. The authors ran a second PCR of about 6 to 11 cycles using a sample-barcoded 5' primer and a J-beta primer mix. TCRdb ran MiXCR on the 5' RACE reads and lists one entry per CDR3 protein. Of 1.5 million to 2 million distinct CDR3 sequences in the sample, 28% were seen once. About this clonotype itself: The antigen is not known.

The draw of peripheral blood yielded roughly 9.1 milliliters from each donor. Study-level results: Diversity estimated from one million T cells was considered an underestimate. It was found that TCR beta diversity correlated strongly with the percentage of naive T cells.

V lost 6 bases to trimming and J lost 9 bases; unmatched junction nucleotides: 7. Per the germline V gene, CDR1 is MDHEN and CDR2 is SYDVKM. The CDR3 is 12 amino acids. The sequenced material came from blood. The clonotype was recovered from a woman aged 25 to 45 in good health. V and J are TRBV28 and TRBJ1-1; TRBD1 matches at 7 bases. The CDR3 protein is CASRTTGLKAFF. Written as DNA, the CDR3 is TGTGCCAGCAGGACGACAGGGCTAAAAGCTTTCTTT. The full variable domain, rest sourced from reference TRBV28 and TRBJ1-1, is DVKVTQSSRYLVKRTGEKVFLECVQDMDHENMFWYRQDPGLGLRLIYFSYDVKMKEKGDIPEGYSVSREKKERFSLILESASTNQTSMYLCASRTTGLKAFFGQGTRLTVV.